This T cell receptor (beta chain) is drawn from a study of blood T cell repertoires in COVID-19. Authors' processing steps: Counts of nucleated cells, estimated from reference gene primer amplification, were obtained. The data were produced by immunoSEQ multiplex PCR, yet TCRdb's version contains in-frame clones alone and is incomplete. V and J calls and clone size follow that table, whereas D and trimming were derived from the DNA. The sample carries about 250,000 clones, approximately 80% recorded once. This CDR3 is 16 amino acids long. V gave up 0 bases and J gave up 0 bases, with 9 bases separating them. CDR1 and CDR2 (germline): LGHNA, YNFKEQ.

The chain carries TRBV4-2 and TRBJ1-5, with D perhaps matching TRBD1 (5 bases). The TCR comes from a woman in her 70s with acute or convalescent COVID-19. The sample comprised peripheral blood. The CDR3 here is CASSQDRGDSNQPQHF. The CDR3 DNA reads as TGTGCCAGCAGCCAAGATCGGGGGGATAGCAATCAGCCCCAGCATTTT.